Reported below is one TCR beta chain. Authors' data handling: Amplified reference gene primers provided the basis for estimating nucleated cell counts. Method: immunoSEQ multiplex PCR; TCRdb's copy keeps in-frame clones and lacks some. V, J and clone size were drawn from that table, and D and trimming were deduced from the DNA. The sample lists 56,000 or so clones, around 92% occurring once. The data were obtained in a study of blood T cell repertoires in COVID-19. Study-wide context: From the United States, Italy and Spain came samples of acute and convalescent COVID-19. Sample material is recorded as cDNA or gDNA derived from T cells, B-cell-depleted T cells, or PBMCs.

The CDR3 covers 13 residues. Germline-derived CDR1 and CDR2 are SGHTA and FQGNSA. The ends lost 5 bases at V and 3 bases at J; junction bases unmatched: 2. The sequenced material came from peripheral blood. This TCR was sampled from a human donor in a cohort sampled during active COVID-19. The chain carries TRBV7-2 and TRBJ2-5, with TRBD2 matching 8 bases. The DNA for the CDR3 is TGTGCCAGCAGCATGGGACTAGAAGAGACCCAGTACTTC. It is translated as CASSMGLEETQYF.